What follows is one T cell receptor beta chain and its context. Its antigen is currently not known. Base quality data are lacking; no much larger clone is found one base away. This specimen comes from a study of blood T cell repertoires in COVID-19 (dated by TCRdb to about 2020). For the wider study: The collaborator samples originated in the United States, Italy and Spain and spanned the acute and convalescent phases of COVID-19. The prospective study material was composed of cDNA or gDNA derived from T cells, B-cell-depleted T cells, or PBMCs. The dataset comprised deeply sampled blood TCRbeta repertoires from subjects exposed to, actively infected with, or recovered from COVID-19. The repertoires were made available in a free public database intended to serve as a resource for research on the immune response to SARS-CoV-2. The samples were drawn from the first 160 participants of the ongoing ImmuneRACE study and from about 1,200 subjects provided by 6 global collaborators. Nearly every sample came with metadata listing a de-identified subject ID, COVID-19 status, age in years and sex. Where available, HLA class I and class II types were obtained from metadata supplied by the sample provider rather than from assay-based typing.

The immunoSEQ Assay, a bias-controlled multiplex PCR, was used to amplify TCRbeta CDR3 regions from genomic DNA. As for how the authors treated the data: The number of nucleated cells in each sample was estimated from the amplification of reference gene primers within the assay. To quantify the absolute abundance of each unique TCRbeta CDR3 rearrangement, sequence reads were collapsed and filtered. For each sample, productive Simpson clonality was calculated as the square root of Simpson's diversity index over productive rearrangements. TCRdb provides this immuneACCESS table in a form limited to in-frame rearrangements. Some clones are lacking; in checked studies, under half of them reflect an unresolved V gene, and why the rest are absent is not known. V and J calls and clone size follow that table, whereas D and trimming were derived from the DNA. The sample data list about 260,000 clones, and more than 75% of these were observed just once. The ten biggest clones cover more than 1.3% of the sample.

Paper-wide results and their limitations: The amount of clinical and demographic metadata varied by source and participant and was provided uncurated.

A second Seattle source provided samples from volunteer blood donors who had recovered from COVID-19. Whole blood was collected in K2EDTA tubes by collaborating institutions according to the institutions' own protocols. For TCRbeta analysis, collaborators shipped samples as frozen whole blood, isolated PBMCs, or DNA extracted from either of those sample types. Material: peripheral blood. The receptor's source is a woman aged 40 to 50 who had recovered from COVID-19.

The CDR3 amino acid sequence is: CASRPTSGANTGELFF. The nucleotides are TGTGCCAGCAGGCCAACTAGCGGGGCTAACACCGGGGAGCTGTTTTTT. The V gene is TRBV6-6 and the J gene is TRBJ2-2; 10 central bases correspond to TRBD2. Inclusive of the bounding cysteine and phenylalanine, the CDR3 is 16 residues long. Just CDR3 DNA is preserved here, 48 bases in frame from base 1. CDR1 and CDR2, per the germline V gene (reference sequence), are MNHNY and SVGAGI. V ends up 6 bases short and J 2 bases short, with an unmatched junction base count of 6.